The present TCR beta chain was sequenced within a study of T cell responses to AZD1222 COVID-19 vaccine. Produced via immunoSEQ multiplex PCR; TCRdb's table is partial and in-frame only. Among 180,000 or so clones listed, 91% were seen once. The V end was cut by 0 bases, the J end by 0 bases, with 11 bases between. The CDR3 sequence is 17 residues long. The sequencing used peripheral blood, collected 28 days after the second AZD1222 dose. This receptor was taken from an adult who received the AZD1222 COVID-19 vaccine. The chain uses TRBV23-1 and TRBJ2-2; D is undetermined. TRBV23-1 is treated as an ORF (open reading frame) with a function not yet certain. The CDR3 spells CASSQSRSEANTGELFF. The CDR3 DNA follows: TGCGCCAGCAGTCAATCAAGGTCTGAAGCGAACACCGGGGAGCTGTTTTTT.